Presented here are 10 T cell receptor beta chains from one specimen sequenced in a study of blood T cell repertoires in COVID-19. The assay was immunoSEQ multiplex PCR, and TCRdb's table has in-frame clones only and misses some. The repertoire includes a few hundred thousand clones, roughly 90% of them detected once, and over 1% sits in the top ten. The sample comprised peripheral blood. Source of these receptors: a man between 35 and 55 years old with acute or convalescent COVID-19.

In this sample, this clone turned up once. This chain connects TRBV25-1 to TRBJ2-2; D is perhaps TRBD2 (6 bases). Between the trimmed V and J ends, which lost 3 bases and 6 bases, there was a span of 14 bases. The CDR3 extends over 15 amino acids. Germline lookup yields CDR1 MGHDK and CDR2 SYGVNS. CDR3 region: CASSEGRREAGELFF. The CDR3 DNA sequence: TGTGCCAGCAGTGAGGGGAGGAGGGAGGCCGGGGAGCTGTTTTTT.

As regards this clone: This specimen includes other DNA sequences encoding the same CDR3. The chain is built from TRBV3-1 (or the pseudogene TRBV3-2) and TRBJ1-2; D gene ambiguous. The length of the CDR3 is 13 residues. Germline CDR1 reads LGHDT; CDR2 reads YNNKEL (reference sequence). The V and J ends lost 3 bases and 4 bases respectively, with 9 bases between them. CDR3 sequence: CASSQGSSYGYTF. The CDR3 DNA sequence: TGTGCCAGCAGCCAGGGCAGCTCCTATGGCTACACCTTC.

The chain combines TRBV14 with TRBJ1-1; D is uncertain. CDR3 length: 13 residues. The V gene lost 4 bases and the J gene lost 4 bases, with 10 bases spanning the gap. Germline-derived CDR1 and CDR2 are SGHDN and FVKESK. The CDR3: CASSRGKLTEAFF. Written as DNA, the CDR3 is TGTGCCAGCAGCCGAGGAAAACTCACTGAAGCTTTCTTT.

The rearrangement joins TRBV7-2 to TRBJ2-2, with D unclear. Germline V CDR1 and CDR2: SGHTA, FQGNSA. Trimming stripped 5 bases from V and 2 bases from J, with 9 bases between. This CDR3 comprises 14 residues. CDR3 bases: TGTGCCAGCAGCATGCGGCCCAACACCGGGGAGCTGTTTTTT. Protein sequence: CASSMRPNTGELFF. The full variable domain, completed using reference TRBV7-2 and TRBJ2-2, is GAGVSQSPSNKVTEKGKDVELRCDPISGHTALYWYRQSLGQGLEFLIYFQGNSAPDKSGLPSDRFSAERTGGSVSTLTIQRTQQEDSAVYLCASSMRPNTGELFFGEGSRLTVL.

The chain links TRBV11-2 to TRBJ1-1; unclear D gene. CDR1 and CDR2 (germline): SGHAT, FQNNGV. Trimming removed 4 bases from V and 8 bases from J, with 11 bases in between. CDR3 size: 12 residues. DNA for the CDR3: TGTGCCAGCAGCTCCGGTATTAACGAAGCTTTCTTT. Translated, it gives CASSSGINEAFF.

This clone has just one count. The V gene is TRBV11-3, the J gene TRBJ2-7; TRBD2 is a possible D gene (6 bases). CDR3 length equals 19 residues. The germline V gene has CDR1 SGHNT and CDR2 YENEEA. Trimming stripped 3 bases from V and 5 bases from J, with 29 bases between. The CDR3 is CASSLLVGRVLGRTHEQYF. CDR3 coding DNA: TGTGCCAGCAGCTTGTTAGTCGGCAGGGTTTTAGGGAGGACCCACGAGCAGTACTTC.

The chain couples TRBV30 to TRBJ1-2; D not resolved. Germline lookup yields CDR1 GTSNPN and CDR2 SVGIG (reference sequence). CDR3 length: 13 amino acids. V was shortened by 0 bases and J by 4 bases, with 9 bases between the two germline ends. Here the CDR3 reads CAWSVSDSYGYTF. CDR3 nucleotide sequence: TGTGCCTGGAGTGTGTCAGACTCCTATGGCTACACCTTC.

The chain employs TRBV27 and TRBJ1-2; TRBD1 matches at 9 bases. This CDR3 is built from 13 residues. V trimming: 5 bases; J trimming: 7 bases; junction bases outside the gene matches: 5. Germline-derived CDR1 and CDR2 are MNHEY and SMNVEV (reference sequence). The CDR3 sequence: CASSPDRGFGYTF. The CDR3 bases are TGTGCCAGCAGTCCCGACAGGGGGTTTGGCTACACCTTC.

The J gene is TRBJ2-1, the V gene TRBV2; 8 bases match TRBD2. The CDR3 is 14 amino acids. V shed 6 bases and J 3 bases; nucleotides not matched to a gene: 4. The germline V gene has CDR1 SNHLY and CDR2 FYNNEI. For the CDR3, the DNA is TGTGCCAGCAGCCCAGCGGGGGACTACAATGAGCAGTTCTTC. It specifies CASSPAGDYNEQFF.

The chain links TRBV5-1 to TRBJ1-3; the match to TRBD1 covers 7 bases. The trim removed 2 bases at V and 0 bases at J, leaving 8 bases unmatched. The CDR3 extends over 17 amino acids. Looked up from germline, CDR1 is SGHRS and CDR2 is YFSETQ. The CDR3 nucleotides read TGCGCCAGCAGCTTTACAGGGGACTGGCGCTCTGGAAACACCATATATTTT. This sequence encodes CASSFTGDWRSGNTIYF. Full variable domain (missing parts from reference TRBV5-1 and TRBJ1-3): KAGVTQTPRYLIKTRGQQVTLSCSPISGHRSVSWYQQTPGQGLQFLFEYFSETQRNKGNFPGRFSGRQFSNSRSEMNVSTLELGDSALYLCASSFTGDWRSGNTIYFGEGSWLTVV.